This entry lists 5 T cell receptor beta chains sequenced from one sample in a study of shared clonotypes between healthy human individuals. Clones were read by immunoSEQ multiplex PCR, and TCRdb kept only the in-frame ones, dropping some. The repertoire holds approximately 500,000 clones, with about 72% as singletons. The sample consisted of PBMCs. All receptors come from a woman between 40 and 50 years old in good health. Some clones in this sample may be carry-over from other donors' samples.

This clone was detected once. The CDR3 DNA is TGTGCCATCAGTGCCACGCAGGGTCGAAGGGGCGATCAGCCCCAGCATTTT. Its protein is CAISATQGRRGDQPQHF. The chain employs TRBV10-3 and TRBJ1-5, with a weak D call TRBD1 (5 bases). Germline loops: CDR1 ENHRY, CDR2 SYGVKD. The CDR3 runs 17 residues. V lost 4 bases to trimming and J lost 5 bases, with 21 bases between them.

V and J are TRBV27 and TRBJ2-2; D is unclear. Germline loops: CDR1 MNHEY, CDR2 SMNVEV (reference sequence). V lost 3 bases, J lost 4 bases, and 9 bases lay in between. The CDR3 length is 14 residues. DNA for the CDR3: TGTGCCAGCAGTTTGGGCAAAGGCACCGGGGAGCTGTTTTTT. Protein sequence: CASSLGKGTGELFF.

V gene TRBV2 combines with J gene TRBJ2-7; TRBD1 aligns across 8 bases. Germline V gives CDR1 SNHLY, CDR2 FYNNEI. The CDR3 totals 14 residues. The V and J ends lost 3 bases and 3 bases, in that order; junction bases with no gene match: 4. The CDR3 bases are TGTGCCAGCAGTGACAGGACAGGGAACTACGAGCAGTACTTC. Its protein is CASSDRTGNYEQYF.

The chain recombines TRBV30 with TRBJ2-3; D ambiguous. Germline CDR1 and CDR2: GTSNPN and SVGIG (reference sequence). The length of the CDR3 is 14 residues. V lost 1 base and J lost 0, with 8 bases in between. CDR3 in DNA: TGTGCCTGGAGTGAAGGGTTGAGCACAGATACGCAGTATTTT. Amino acid sequence: CAWSEGLSTDTQYF.

The sample holds one count of this clone. The rearrangement uses TRBV19 and TRBJ2-3; 10 bases are a match to TRBD2. The trim removed 5 bases at V and 8 bases at J, leaving 16 bases unmatched. Germline assignment: CDR1 LNHDA and CDR2 SQIVND (reference sequence). This CDR3 spans 17 amino acids. CDR3 residues: CASSPLGLAGVTGTQYF. The CDR3 DNA is TGTGCCAGTAGTCCCCTCGGGCTAGCGGGAGTAACTGGTACGCAGTATTTT.